One sample yielded the 20 T cell receptor beta chains listed below, sequenced in a study of blood T cell repertoires in COVID-19. Profiling relied on immunoSEQ multiplex PCR, and the TCRdb table lists in-frame clones only, not all of them. The sample holds about 64,000 clones; about 86% are singletons and the top ten take 1.2%. Material: peripheral blood. These receptors were taken from a middle-aged man with acute or convalescent COVID-19.

This clone was detected only a few times. Other DNA sequences in the same sample also yield this CDR3. The rearrangement joins TRBV7-2 to TRBJ1-4; a possible D gene is TRBD1 (6 bases). The CDR3 covers 15 residues. V was clipped by 1 base and J by 2 bases, with 8 bases between them. Germline CDR1 is SGHTA and CDR2 is FQGNSA. CDR3 nucleotide sequence: TGTGCCAGCAGCTTAGGGGGGCGGACTAATGAAAAACTGTTTTTT. This sequence encodes CASSLGGRTNEKLFF.

The chain employs TRBV7-3 and TRBJ1-2; D unresolved. V lost 5 bases and J 8 bases, leaving 21 bases between the germline ends. Germline CDR1 is SGHTA and CDR2 is FQGTGA. This CDR3 contains 15 residues. In DNA form, the CDR3 reads TGTGCCAGCAGCCTGAACCGACAAGCCATTGGGGGCTACACCTTC. This gives the protein CASSLNRQAIGGYTF.

The chain recombines TRBV19 with TRBJ2-3, with TRBD2 matching 9 bases. From germline, CDR1 is LNHDA and CDR2 SQIVND (reference sequence). V gave up 5 bases and J gave up 2 bases; unmatched junction bases: 5. This CDR3 is 15 amino acids long. This CDR3 is CASSVTSGLTDTQYF. The CDR3 DNA reads TGTGCCAGTAGTGTGACTAGCGGTCTCACAGATACGCAGTATTTT.

The J gene is TRBJ2-3, the V gene TRBV10-3; 10 nucleotides line up with TRBD1. The CDR3 length is 17 residues. Trimming took 10 bases from V and 4 from J; bases not matched to a gene: 17. Looked up from germline, CDR1 is ENHRY and CDR2 is SYGVKD. The CDR3 DNA sequence: TGTGCCACGGGTCATCCCGGGACAGGGGAACAGTCAGATACGCAGTATTTT. Amino acids: CATGHPGTGEQSDTQYF.

The chain combines TRBV6-5 with TRBJ2-7; 7 positions agree with TRBD2. Germline CDR1 MNHEY, CDR2 SVGAGI. Unmatched junction bases numbered 8, after V lost 0 bases and J lost 3 bases. This CDR3 has 16 residues. The CDR3 is CASSYSGGKGGYEQYF. CDR3 coding DNA: TGTGCCAGCAGTTACTCGGGGGGGAAGGGTGGCTACGAGCAGTACTTC.

The chain employs TRBV6-1 and TRBJ2-5, with 15 nucleotides matching TRBD2. Losses at the gene ends were 2 bases for V and 1 base for J; bases not matched to a gene: 5. The germline V gene has CDR1 MNHNS and CDR2 SASEGT. The CDR3 sequence is 18 residues long. CDR3 nucleotides: TGTGCCAGCAGTGAAAGGACTAGCGGGGGGGCCGCCCAAGAGACCCAGTACTTC. This codes for CASSERTSGGAAQETQYF.

This chain uses TRBV19 with TRBJ1-4, with TRBD1 identical over 9 bases. The CDR3 covers 12 residues. Looked up from germline, CDR1 is LNHDA and CDR2 is SQIVND (reference sequence). V trimming: 3 bases; J trimming: 16 bases; junction bases outside the gene matches: 6. The CDR3 region has the DNA TGTGCCAGTAGTATCTCGGGACAGGGAAGGTTTTTT. Translated, it gives CASSISGQGRFF.

This sequence joins TRBV19 and TRBJ1-4; D gene ambiguous. V was trimmed by 4 bases and J by 0 bases, leaving 18 bases between them. Germline CDR1 is LNHDA and CDR2 is SQIVND (reference sequence). This CDR3 is 18 amino acids long. The DNA for the CDR3 is TGTGCCAGTAGTACCCGAGGTACCAGTCGGGCAACTAATGAAAAACTGTTTTTT. This sequence encodes CASSTRGTSRATNEKLFF.

The chain is built from TRBV18 and TRBJ1-1; D may be TRBD1 (6 bases). The CDR3 extends over 16 amino acids. The ends were cut back, 0 bases at V and 6 bases at J, with 17 bases in the middle. Looked up from germline, CDR1 is KGHSH and CDR2 is LQKENI. The CDR3 coding sequence is TGTGCCAGCTCACCACCGCGAGGGGGTTTCGAACCTGAAGCTTTCTTT. Translated: CASSPPRGGFEPEAFF.

The genes are TRBV18 and TRBJ1-3, with D hard to call. This CDR3 has 15 residues. The V end lost 6 bases, the J end lost 0 bases, and 12 bases lay between the germline ends. CDR1 is KGHSH, CDR2 LQKENI, per germline. The CDR3 DNA follows: TGTGCCAGCTCGGCCGGGGTCTTCTCTGGAAACACCATATATTTT. This encodes CASSAGVFSGNTIYF. Supplemented by reference TRBV18 and TRBJ1-3, the full variable domain reads NAGVMQNPRHLVRRRGQEARLRCSPMKGHSHVYWYRQLPEEGLKFMVYLQKENIIDESGMPKERFSAEFPKEGPSILRIQQVVRGDSAAYFCASSAGVFSGNTIYFGEGSWLTVV.

This clone was recorded a few times. This chain links TRBV19 with TRBJ1-3; TRBD1 agrees at 7 bases. With 5 bases clipped from V and 3 bases from J, the junction kept 7 bases outside the gene matches. This CDR3 has 15 amino acids. Germline assignment: CDR1 LNHDA and CDR2 SQIVND (reference sequence). The CDR3 bases are TGTGCCAGTAGTCCTCGACAGGGCGGTGGAAACACCATATATTTT. Protein product: CASSPRQGGGNTIYF.

V usage is TRBV18 and J usage is TRBJ1-1; D is perhaps TRBD1 (5 bases). The germline V and J ends were trimmed by 3 bases and 5 bases, with 13 bases remaining between them. The CDR3 has 14 amino acids. Looked up from germline, CDR1 is KGHSH and CDR2 is LQKENI. The CDR3 region has the DNA TGTGCCAGCTCACCTCCGGGGGTTGAGACTGAAGCTTTCTTT. Its translation: CASSPPGVETEAFF.

The J gene is TRBJ1-4, the V gene TRBV30; TRBD1 matches 10 bases. The CDR3 length is 15 residues. Germline V gene data show CDR1 as GTSNPN and CDR2 as SVGIG (reference sequence). V was clipped by 3 bases and J by 8 bases; unmatched bases: 9. The CDR3 bases are TGTGCCTGGAGGAGGGGGGGGACAGGGGACGAAAAACTGTTTTTT. Translation gives CAWRRGGTGDEKLFF.

V and J are TRBV5-1 and TRBJ2-7, with a weak D call TRBD1 (6 bases). Trimming removed 0 bases at V and 2 bases at J, with 12 bases between. The CDR3 has 15 residues. The germline V gene encodes CDR1 SGHRS and CDR2 YFSETQ. CDR3 sequence (DNA): TGCGCCAGCAGCTTGGGGAAACAGGGCACCTACGAGCAGTACTTC. Amino acid sequence: CASSLGKQGTYEQYF.

V gene TRBV15 combines with J gene TRBJ2-5, with 8 positions matching TRBD2. V was clipped by 9 bases and J by 4 bases; unmatched bases: 10. The germline V gene encodes CDR1 LNHNV and CDR2 YYDKDF (reference sequence). This CDR3 spans 14 amino acids. CDR3 DNA: TGTGCCACGGGGCCGGGGGGGGAAGGAGAGACCCAGTACTTC. This codes for CATGPGGEGETQYF.

This chain uses TRBV4-2 with TRBJ1-1; a weak D match, TRBD1 (6 bases). V dropped 1 base and J dropped 3 bases, with 12 bases sitting between them. This CDR3 comprises 15 residues. Germline V gene lookup returns CDR1 LGHNA and CDR2 YNFKEQ. In DNA, the CDR3 is TGTGCCAGCAGCCAAGGCGGGGGGGCCTACACTGAAGCTTTCTTT. Amino acid sequence: CASSQGGGAYTEAFF.

V is TRBV11-3 and J is TRBJ2-7; 7 positions agree with TRBD1. CDR3 length: 14 amino acids. The germline V gene encodes CDR1 SGHNT and CDR2 YENEEA. V was clipped by 6 bases and J by 0 bases; unmatched bases: 5. CDR3 bases: TGTGCCAGCAGGATCGACAGGGTCTCCTACGAGCAGTACTTC. It is translated as CASRIDRVSYEQYF.

The rearrangement uses TRBV2 and TRBJ2-6, with D uncertain. The CDR3 consists of 14 residues. Trimming cost V 6 bases and J 0 bases, with 6 bases left between them. Germline lookup yields CDR1 SNHLY and CDR2 FYNNEI. The CDR3 here is CASRQSSGANVLTF. Written as DNA, the CDR3 is TGTGCCAGCAGACAGTCCTCTGGGGCCAACGTCCTGACTTTC.

The chain has TRBV28 and TRBJ1-3, with 9 bases that match TRBD1. Germline assignment: CDR1 MDHEN and CDR2 SYDVKM. The CDR3 contains 15 residues. V lost 5 bases and J lost 5; bases outside the gene matches: 7. CDR3 sequence: CASSPTGGLRNTIYF. CDR3 nucleotide sequence: TGTGCCAGCAGTCCTACAGGGGGCCTTAGAAACACCATATATTTT.

The V and J genes are TRBV5-1 and TRBJ1-1; a weak D match, TRBD1 (5 bases). This CDR3 spans 13 amino acids. CDR1 is SGHRS and CDR2 is YFSETQ in the germline V gene. Trimming pared 3 bases from V and 1 base from J, leaving 7 bases between. The CDR3 DNA reads as TGCGCCAGCAGCTCTGGACAGAACACTGAAGCTTTCTTT. This sequence encodes CASSSGQNTEAFF.